The clone carrying this T cell receptor beta chain has more than one count but fewer than ten. Its antigen is still unknown. V was clipped by 4 bases and J by 6 bases, with 12 bases between them. Germline V lookup: CDR1 MNHEY, CDR2 SVGAGI. This CDR3 has 13 residues. This sample is drawn from a study of identical twins. Study-level results: Interpretation of the results relied on cross-sectional statistical analysis and not on following the same donors.

Through template switching, a universal primer site was introduced, and the cDNA contained unique molecular identifiers. Via MiXCR, TCRdb re-called the 5' RACE reads, giving one row per CDR3 protein. The table lists approximately 230,000 distinct CDR3 sequences, 6.5% of them singletons. In addition, the sample was reused for a study of T cells expressing NK-cell markers. That study adds: Several donors' CD3+CD56-NKG2C+ cells were dominated by the same clonotypes.

The receptor was isolated from a young woman in good health. The sequencing input was CD8+ T cells sorted from blood. The J gene is TRBJ1-2, the V gene TRBV6-5; tentative D call: TRBD1 (5 bases). The CDR3 nucleotides are TGTGCCAGCAGTTCCCTGGCAGGGAATGGCTACACCTTC. Translation gives CASSSLAGNGYTF.